The text below deals with one TCR beta chain. Its cognate antigen has yet to be identified. Within one base of it there is no much larger clone, and no base qualities were kept. This sample was taken from a study of cytomegalovirus exposure and HLA in healthy donors (dated by TCRdb to the late 2010s). Regarding the complete study: According to a later analysis, one platform produced both the 110 or so validation repertoires and the 670 or so repertoires of the first cohort. The study aimed to test whether signatures of past pathogen exposure could be identified by cataloging public T cell receptors. Besides the first cohort of 666 subjects, a separate validation cohort made up of 120 different subjects was used. High-throughput TCR immunosequencing, statistical association of individual TCRs with disease status, and machine learning were combined to predict cytomegalovirus infection status.

Broad study findings and their caveats: Most TCR sequences were observed very rarely across donors, whereas some public TCRs were present in many individuals. The authors suggested that the approach could potentially be generalized to other disease states and immunological phenotypes. In the study, 164 TCR beta chains were listed as associated with cytomegalovirus. A few of the identified cytomegalovirus-associated TCR beta chains were confirmed in vitro to be specific for cytomegalovirus antigens. A later analysis found that TCRs clustered in the first cohort also tended to co-occur in the 120 or so validation repertoires, with approximately 95% of cluster scores above 0. All 130 or so repertoires were used to score co-occurrence in the validation cohort in a later analysis, because that analysis had no HLA typing for the cohort. The classifier was reported to diagnose cytomegalovirus status with high specificity and sensitivity in both the original cohort and the validation cohort.

Counted from cysteine to phenylalanine, this CDR3 has 13 amino acids. CDR3 DNA is the only sequence kept; it has 39 bases, read in frame from the first base. V is shortened by 2 bases, J by 7 bases, and the region joining them spans 12 bases. The germline V gene (reference sequence) sets CDR1 to LNHNV and CDR2 to YYDKDF. Receptors were amplified or captured by the immunoSEQ multiplex PCR assay. As for the original processing: A statistical classification framework was developed to diagnose cytomegalovirus status using the catalog of TCR beta chain sequences. Here the immuneACCESS table is served through TCRdb, limited to in-frame sequences with V and J called. Missing clones are a known gap in these copies; in checked studies unresolved V genes cover under half, and the rest lacks a known reason. That table gives V, J and clone size, and the DNA gave D and trimming. The sample records about 73,000 clones, roughly 90% of which are singletons. In total, the top ten clones hold 3.5% to 4% of the sample.

The donors were included in the validation cohort of some 120 subjects, a group kept apart from the roughly 670-subject first cohort. The clonotype was recovered from a woman aged 18-29 years in good health and CMV-seropositive. The sequence links TRBV15 to TRBJ2-7; no confident D gene assignment can be made. Sequenced sample: PBMCs. The DNA sequence is given as TGTGCCACCAGCAGACAACCTCCGAGGGAGCAGTACTTC. Its translation is CATSRQPPREQYF.